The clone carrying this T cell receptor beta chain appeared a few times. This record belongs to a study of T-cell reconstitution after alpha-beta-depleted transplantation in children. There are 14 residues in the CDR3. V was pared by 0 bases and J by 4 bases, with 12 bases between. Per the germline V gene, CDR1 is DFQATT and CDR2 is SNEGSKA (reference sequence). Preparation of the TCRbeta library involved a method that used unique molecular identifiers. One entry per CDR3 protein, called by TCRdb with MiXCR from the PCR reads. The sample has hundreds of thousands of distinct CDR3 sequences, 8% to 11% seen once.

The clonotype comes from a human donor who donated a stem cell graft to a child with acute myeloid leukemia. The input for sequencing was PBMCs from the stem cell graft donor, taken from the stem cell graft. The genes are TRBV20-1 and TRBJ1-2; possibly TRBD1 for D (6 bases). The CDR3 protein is CSARERGGAYGYTF. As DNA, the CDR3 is TGCAGTGCTAGAGAACGGGGGGGCGCCTATGGCTACACCTTC.